This T cell receptor beta chain comes out of a study of somatic mutations in T cells in chronic GVHD (dated by TCRdb to about 2020). For sorting, cells were stained with anti-CD3, anti-CD4, anti-CD8 and a Vbeta20 antibody from the IOTest Beta Mark kit and sorted on a FACSAria III to a purity above 99%. Mononuclear cells were isolated by Ficoll-Paque PLUS density gradient centrifugation from peripheral blood that had been collected in sodium heparin tubes. Before TCRbeta deep sequencing, the CD4+ Vbeta20+, CD4+ Vbeta20-, and CD8+ T cell fractions were FACS-sorted. In its sample, this clone was seen a few times. Its antigen remains undetermined. There are no base qualities to consult, and no much larger clone falls within one base. Isolated genomic DNA was used for TCRbeta deep sequencing. TCRbeta CDR3 sequencing and initial data processing were performed with the immunoSEQ assay as a commercial service. The authors processed their data as follows. Reads were demultiplexed, adapter and primer sequences removed, similar clones merged by frequency-ratio clustering, and V, D, J genes annotated with IMGT. What TCRdb holds here is the immuneACCESS table cut down to in-frame rearrangements. Part of the clones is not present; checked against another copy, under half of the missing clones reflect an unresolved V gene, and the others are unexplained. V and J calls and clone size are copied from that table; D and trimming were computed from the DNA. This sample comprises 13,000 to 15,000 clones, around 73% of them detected only once. The ten largest clonotypes hold roughly 30% of the sample.

V was cut back by 1 base and J by 6 bases, leaving a gap of 14 bases between them. The CDR3 runs 15 amino acids, cysteine and phenylalanine included. Only the CDR3 portion is preserved as DNA: 45 bases, with reading frame beginning at the first base. CDR1 SGHDT and CDR2 YYEEEE are derived from the germline V gene. Sequencing was carried out using Vbeta20-negative CD4+ T cells from blood. In the paper's terms, the cell subset or site label means: CD4+ T cells sorted as TCR Vbeta20 negative by flow cytometry. This TCR was sampled from a male patient aged 50 to 60 with chronic graft-versus-host disease. The graft donor may be the source of some T cells after a transplant. The receptor chain draws on TRBV5-6 and TRBJ2-1; perhaps TRBD1 is the D gene, with 5 bases matching. The bases are TGTGCCAGCAGCTTGCGGTCCAGGGCTGTCAATGAGCAGTTCTTC. It specifies CASSLRSRAVNEQFF.